A single sample gave rise to the 20 T cell receptor beta chains below, sequenced in a study of cytomegalovirus exposure and HLA in healthy donors. The study ran its PCR with 60 Vbeta and 13 Jbeta primers. Method: immunoSEQ multiplex PCR; TCRdb's copy keeps in-frame clones and lacks some. The data show some 150,000 clones, roughly 80% seen once. The source material was PBMCs. All receptors derive from a woman in her forties or fifties in good health and CMV-seronegative.

The chain links TRBV5-6 to TRBJ2-5; TRBD1 matches 10 bases. The better agreement between TRBJ2-7 and the DNA end casts doubt on the J call. Germline loops: CDR1 SGHDT, CDR2 YYEEEE. The CDR3 covers 15 residues. The CDR3, as DNA: TGTGCCAGCAACGACGACAGGGGGCTAGGCTACGAGCAGTACTTC. It specifies CASNDDRGLGYEQYF.

The chain recombines TRBV10-2 with TRBJ1-1; D gene unclear. V was shortened by 4 bases and J by 7 bases, with 19 bases between the two germline ends. The CDR3 extends over 15 amino acids. Per the germline V gene, CDR1 is WSHSY and CDR2 is SAAADI. The CDR3, as DNA: TGCGCCAGCAGTGGGTTGGAGTCACTCATGGATGAAGCTTTCTTT. Amino acid sequence: CASSGLESLMDEAFF.

V gene TRBV30 combines with J gene TRBJ2-1, with D tentatively TRBD2 (5 bases). The CDR3 extends over 11 amino acids. V gave up 4 bases and J gave up 10 bases, with 11 bases separating them. CDR1 is GTSNPN and CDR2 is SVGIG in the germline V gene (reference sequence). CDR3 residues: CAWTGSREQFF. CDR3 nucleotide sequence: TGTGCCTGGACGGGGTCTAGAGAGCAGTTCTTC.

The V and J genes are TRBV21-1 and TRBJ2-7; whether TRBD2, the table's D call, matches the DNA was not checked. TRBV21-1 counts as a pseudogene. The CDR3 extends over 11 amino acids. CDR3 region: CASSNKYEQYF. The CDR3 DNA sequence: TGTGCCAGCAGCAATAAATACGAGCAGTACTTC.

The chain combines TRBV7-9 with TRBJ2-3; TRBD1 is a possible D gene (5 bases). Germline V gene sequence: CDR1 SEHNR, CDR2 FQNEAQ (reference sequence). The CDR3 loop spans 16 amino acids. Trimming took 0 bases from V and 2 from J, leaving 12 bases between them. The CDR3 nucleotides read TGTGCCAGCAGCTTAGCGCAGGGATCAAACACAGATACGCAGTATTTT. Translated, it gives CASSLAQGSNTDTQYF.

The V and J genes are TRBV2 and TRBJ2-5; maybe TRBD1 (6 bases). V lost 2 bases, J lost 5 bases, and 15 bases lay in between. Germline CDR1 SNHLY, CDR2 FYNNEI. The CDR3 has 15 amino acids. The CDR3 DNA is TGTGCCAGCAGTGAAAGTCCAGGGGCGAGGGAGACCCAGTACTTC. Translated, it gives CASSESPGARETQYF.

This clone was counted between two and nine times. For the CDR3, the DNA is TGTGCCAGCAGGTTGTTAGTTGGCTATAATTCACCCCTCCACTTT. It codes for CASRLLVGYNSPLHF. This chain uses TRBV6-1 with TRBJ1-6; D uncertain. Germline CDR1 MNHNS, CDR2 SASEGT. V was shortened by 6 bases and J by 3 bases, with 12 bases between the two germline ends. There are 15 residues in the CDR3.

In DNA form, the CDR3 reads TGTGCCAGTAGTACTTCCAGAATACAGGGGCTGAACACTGAAGCTTTCTTT. It codes for CASSTSRIQGLNTEAFF. The chain combines TRBV19 with TRBJ1-1; 7 bases match TRBD1. This CDR3 region has 17 residues. Germline V lookup: CDR1 LNHDA, CDR2 SQIVND (reference sequence). Trimming removed 4 bases from V and 0 bases from J; junction bases left unmatched: 11.

The rearrangement uses TRBV11-3 and TRBJ2-7; a possible D gene is TRBD2 (6 bases). Germline lookup yields CDR1 SGHNT and CDR2 YENEEA. The CDR3 has 13 amino acids. Trimming pared 2 bases from V and 5 bases from J, leaving 10 bases between. In nucleotides, the CDR3 is TGTGCCAGCAGCTTATCGGGAGACGACGAGCAGTACTTC. Amino acid sequence: CASSLSGDDEQYF. Supplemented by reference TRBV11-3 and TRBJ2-7, the full variable domain reads EAGVVQSPRYKIIEKKQPVAFWCNPISGHNTLYWYLQNLGQGPELLIRYENEEAVDDSQLPKDRFSAERLKGVDSTLKIQPAELGDSAVYLCASSLSGDDEQYFGPGTRLTVT.

V is TRBV28 and J is TRBJ2-1; the match to TRBD2 covers 7 bases. J was trimmed by 8 bases and V by 7 bases; bases with no gene match: 14. The CDR3 consists of 15 residues. Germline CDR1 reads MDHEN; CDR2 reads SYDVKM. For the CDR3, the DNA is TGTGCCAGCACCTCTGGGGTAGCGGGTCTAGATGAGCAGTTCTTC. Translation gives CASTSGVAGLDEQFF.

V usage is TRBV2 and J usage is TRBJ1-5, with D hard to call. Between the trimmed V and J ends, which lost 2 bases and 7 bases, there was a span of 15 bases. The germline V gene has CDR1 SNHLY and CDR2 FYNNEI. The CDR3 is 15 residues long. The CDR3 nucleotides are TGTGCCAGCAGTGAAAGTGGCAGAGGTGGACAGCCCCAGCATTTT. Residues: CASSESGRGGQPQHF.

V is TRBV7-2 and J is TRBJ2-5, with 10 bases fitting TRBD2. The length of the CDR3 is 12 residues. J was trimmed by 11 bases and V by 5 bases; bases with no gene match: 5. Germline CDR1 SGHTA, CDR2 FQGNSA. CDR3 region: CASSLSGGLQYF. CDR3 sequence (DNA): TGTGCCAGCAGCCTTAGCGGGGGGCTGCAGTACTTC. Full variable domain (remainder filled in from reference TRBV7-2 and TRBJ2-5): GAGVSQSPSNKVTEKGKDVELRCDPISGHTALYWYRQSLGQGLEFLIYFQGNSAPDKSGLPSDRFSAERTGGSVSTLTIQRTQQEDSAVYLCASSLSGGLQYFGPGTRLLVL.

V usage is TRBV14 and J usage is TRBJ2-1; D gene ambiguous. Germline CDR1 reads SGHDN; CDR2 reads FVKESK. The CDR3 runs 12 residues. V was trimmed by 4 bases and J by 6 bases, leaving 7 bases between them. In nucleotides, the CDR3 is TGTGCCAGCAGCCTTATATCCAATGAGCAGTTCTTC. Translated: CASSLISNEQFF.

For the CDR3, the DNA is TGTGCCAGCAAGGATAATCGTTCAGGGGGGGCTTTCTTT. Translating gives CASKDNRSGGAFF. The V and J genes are TRBV6-1 and TRBJ1-1, with 7 bases matching TRBD1. Trimming at V came to 7 bases and at J to 11 bases, leaving 13 bases not matched to a gene. Germline CDR1 MNHNS, CDR2 SASEGT. The CDR3 has 13 residues.

The genes are TRBV2 and TRBJ1-2; TRBD1 aligns across 10 bases. Trimming took 11 bases from V and 3 from J; bases not matched to a gene: 9. Germline lookup yields CDR1 SNHLY and CDR2 FYNNEI. The CDR3 length is 14 residues. CDR3 in DNA: TGTGCCTTCACGAGGACAGGGGGTGACTATGGCTACACCTTC. The encoded protein is CAFTRTGGDYGYTF.

The V and J genes are TRBV10-3 and TRBJ1-1; TRBD1 matches at 7 bases. Looked up from germline, CDR1 is ENHRY and CDR2 is SYGVKD. The CDR3 is 14 residues long. With 6 bases clipped from V and 3 bases from J, the junction kept 7 bases outside the gene matches. The CDR3 nucleotides are TGTGCCATCAGGATACAGGGGCCCTACACTGAAGCTTTCTTT. This encodes CAIRIQGPYTEAFF.

The rearrangement joins TRBV5-6 to TRBJ2-5, with D perhaps matching TRBD2 (7 bases). The V and J ends lost 4 bases and 5 bases respectively, with 15 bases between them. Per the germline V gene, CDR1 is SGHDT and CDR2 is YYEEEE. This CDR3 has 14 amino acids. The CDR3 reads CASSGGGPGETQYF. CDR3 bases: TGTGCCAGCAGCGGGGGGGGGCCGGGGGAGACCCAGTACTTC.

J is TRBJ1-4 and V is TRBV5-6; TRBD1 is a possible D gene (5 bases). The germline V gene has CDR1 SGHDT and CDR2 YYEEEE. This CDR3 is built from 13 residues. V gave up 3 bases and J gave up 11 bases, with 14 bases separating them. The CDR3 here is CASSSLARGKLFF. In DNA, the CDR3 is TGTGCCAGCAGCTCCCTTGCTCGGGGGAAACTGTTTTTT. Using reference TRBV5-6 and TRBJ1-4 for the parts outside the CDR3, the full variable domain is DAGVTQSPTHLIKTRGQQVTLRCSPKSGHDTVSWYQQALGQGPQFIFQYYEEEERQRGNFPDRFSGHQFPNYSSELNVNALLLGDSALYLCASSSLARGKLFFGSGTQLSVL.

The rearrangement joins TRBV19 to TRBJ2-3, with TRBD1 matching 9 bases. After removal of 5 bases from V and 4 bases from J, the junction contained 4 bases not matched to a gene. Per the germline V gene, CDR1 is LNHDA and CDR2 is SQIVND (reference sequence). CDR3 size: 14 residues. CDR3 coding DNA: TGTGCCAGTAGTGAGGGACAGGGTTCAGATACGCAGTATTTT. It encodes CASSEGQGSDTQYF.

The rearrangement uses TRBV27 and TRBJ2-1; D ambiguous. The CDR3 has 16 residues. The germline gives CDR1 MNHEY, CDR2 SMNVEV (reference sequence). With 1 base removed from V and 0 bases from J, the gap between germline ends came to 10 bases. CDR3 amino acids: CASSLFPASSYNEQFF. The CDR3 DNA reads TGTGCCAGCAGTTTATTTCCAGCTAGCTCCTACAATGAGCAGTTCTTC.